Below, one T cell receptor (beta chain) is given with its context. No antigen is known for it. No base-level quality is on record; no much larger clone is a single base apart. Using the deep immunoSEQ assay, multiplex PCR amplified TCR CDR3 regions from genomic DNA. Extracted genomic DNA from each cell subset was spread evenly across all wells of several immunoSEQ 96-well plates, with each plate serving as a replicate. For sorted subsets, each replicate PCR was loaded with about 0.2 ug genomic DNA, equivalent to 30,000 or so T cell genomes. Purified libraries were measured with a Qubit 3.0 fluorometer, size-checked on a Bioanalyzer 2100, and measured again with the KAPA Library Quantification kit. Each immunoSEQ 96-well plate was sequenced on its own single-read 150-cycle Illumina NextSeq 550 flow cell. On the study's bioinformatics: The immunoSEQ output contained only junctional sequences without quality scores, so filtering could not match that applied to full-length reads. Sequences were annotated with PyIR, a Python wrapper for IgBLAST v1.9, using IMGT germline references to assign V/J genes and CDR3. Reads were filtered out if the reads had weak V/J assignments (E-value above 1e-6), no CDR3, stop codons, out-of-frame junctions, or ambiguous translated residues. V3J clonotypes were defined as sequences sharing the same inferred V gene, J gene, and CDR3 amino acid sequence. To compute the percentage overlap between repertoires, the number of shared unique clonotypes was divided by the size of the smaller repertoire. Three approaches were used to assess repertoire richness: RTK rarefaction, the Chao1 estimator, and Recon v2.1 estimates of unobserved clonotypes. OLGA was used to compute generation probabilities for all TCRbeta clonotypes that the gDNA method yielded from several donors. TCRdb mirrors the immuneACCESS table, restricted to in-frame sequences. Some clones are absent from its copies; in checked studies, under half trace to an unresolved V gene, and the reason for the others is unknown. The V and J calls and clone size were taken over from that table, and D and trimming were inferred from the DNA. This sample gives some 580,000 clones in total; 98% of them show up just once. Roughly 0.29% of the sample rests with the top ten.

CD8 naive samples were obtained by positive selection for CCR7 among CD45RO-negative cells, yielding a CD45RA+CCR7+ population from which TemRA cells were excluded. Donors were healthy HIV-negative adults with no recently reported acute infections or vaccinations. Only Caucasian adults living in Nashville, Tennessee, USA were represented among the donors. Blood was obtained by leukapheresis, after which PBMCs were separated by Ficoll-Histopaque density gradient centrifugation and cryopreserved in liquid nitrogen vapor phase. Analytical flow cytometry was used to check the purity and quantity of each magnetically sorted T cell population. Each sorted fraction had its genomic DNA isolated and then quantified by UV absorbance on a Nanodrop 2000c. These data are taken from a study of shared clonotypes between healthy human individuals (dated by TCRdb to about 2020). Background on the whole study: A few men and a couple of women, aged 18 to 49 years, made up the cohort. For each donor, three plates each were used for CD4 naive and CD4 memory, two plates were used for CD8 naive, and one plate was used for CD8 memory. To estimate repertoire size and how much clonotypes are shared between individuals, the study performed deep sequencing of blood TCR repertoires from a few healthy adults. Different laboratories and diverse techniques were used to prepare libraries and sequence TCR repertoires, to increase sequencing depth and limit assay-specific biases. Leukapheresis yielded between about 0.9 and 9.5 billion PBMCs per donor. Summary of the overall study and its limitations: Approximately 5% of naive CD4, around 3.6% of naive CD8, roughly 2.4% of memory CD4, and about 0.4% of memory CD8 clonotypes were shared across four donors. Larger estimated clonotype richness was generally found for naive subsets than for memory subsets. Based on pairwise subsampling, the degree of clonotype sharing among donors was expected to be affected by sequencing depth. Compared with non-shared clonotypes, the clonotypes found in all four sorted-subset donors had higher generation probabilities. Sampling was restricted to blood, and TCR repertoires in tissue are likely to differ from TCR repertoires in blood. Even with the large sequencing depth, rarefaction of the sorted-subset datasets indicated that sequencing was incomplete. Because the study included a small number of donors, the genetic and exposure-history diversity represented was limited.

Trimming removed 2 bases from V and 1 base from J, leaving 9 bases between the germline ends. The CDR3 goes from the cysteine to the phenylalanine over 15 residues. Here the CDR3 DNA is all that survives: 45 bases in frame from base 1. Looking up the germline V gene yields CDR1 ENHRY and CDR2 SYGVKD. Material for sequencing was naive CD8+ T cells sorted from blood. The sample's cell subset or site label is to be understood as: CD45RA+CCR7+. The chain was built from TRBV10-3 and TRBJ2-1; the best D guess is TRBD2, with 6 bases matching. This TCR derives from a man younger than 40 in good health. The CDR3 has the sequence CAISEMSGSYNEQFF. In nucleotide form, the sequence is TGTGCCATCAGTGAGATGAGCGGGTCCTACAATGAGCAGTTCTTC.